This T cell receptor (beta chain) was recorded in a study of blood T cells in healthy people across ages. Next came a second PCR, run for roughly 6 to 11 cycles, which used a sample-barcoded 5' primer along with a J-beta primer mix. TCRdb independently ran MiXCR on the 5' RACE reads; one entry per CDR3 protein. The repertoire holds 1,800,000 or so distinct CDR3 sequences, with about two fifths as singletons. V lost 4 bases and J lost 7; bases outside the gene matches: 7. CDR3 length: 14 amino acids. Germline V gives CDR1 SGDLS, CDR2 YYNGEE. The sequence was obtained from a human donor in good health. Sequencing was done on a sample of blood. The V gene is TRBV9, the J gene TRBJ1-2, with 10 bases lining up with TRBD1. The CDR3 here is CASSLSGTGVGYTF. CDR3 nucleotide sequence: TGTGCCAGCAGCCTCTCCGGGACAGGGGTTGGCTACACCTTC.